Below are 18 T cell receptor beta chains sequenced from a single sample in a study of shared clonotypes between healthy human individuals. TCRdb's table, derived via immunoSEQ multiplex PCR, lists solely in-frame clones and lacks some. Seen here are 2 million to 2.5 million clones, nearly 97% observed once, and the top ten hold roughly 0.13%. Input material: naive CD4+ T cells sorted from blood. Subset given: CD45RA+ positively selected. The receptors were gathered from a man between 18 and 29 years old in good health.

The rearrangement joins TRBV12-2 to TRBJ1-5; TRBD1, the table's D call, was not compared with the DNA. TRBV12-2 is shown as a pseudogene. The CDR3 covers 17 residues. The CDR3 is CASRLRDRDKANQPQHF. In DNA form, the CDR3 reads TGTGCAAGTCGCCTCCGGGACAGGGATAAGGCAAATCAGCCCCAGCATTTT.

The chain has TRBV6-5 and TRBJ1-2; D is unresolved. CDR3 length: 14 residues. V was trimmed by 5 bases and J by 1 base, leaving 11 bases between them. The germline V gene encodes CDR1 MNHEY and CDR2 SVGAGI. CDR3 bases: TGTGCCAGCAGTACGGGGAAGGGTAACTATGGCTACACCTTC. The encoded protein is CASSTGKGNYGYTF.

Points on this clone: The same CDR3 can be traced to other DNA sequences in this sample. The V and J genes are TRBV5-1 and TRBJ2-3, with D tentatively TRBD2 (5 bases). This CDR3 is 15 amino acids long. Germline assignment: CDR1 SGHRS and CDR2 YFSETQ. V lost 4 bases and J lost 0, with 12 bases in between. CDR3 sequence: CASSADRTSTDTQYF. CDR3 nucleotide sequence: TGCGCCAGCAGCGCGGACCGGACTAGCACAGATACGCAGTATTTT.

J is TRBJ2-6 and V is TRBV6-5; D is uncertain. V lost 2 bases to trimming and J lost 0 bases, with 5 bases between them. This CDR3 comprises 15 residues. Germline CDR1 and CDR2: MNHEY and SVGAGI. CDR3 bases: TGTGCCAGCAGTTACGACACCTCTGGGGCCAACGTCCTGACTTTC. This sequence encodes CASSYDTSGANVLTF.

The chain uses TRBV10-3 and TRBJ2-1; 11 nucleotides agree with TRBD2. V lost 5 bases to trimming and J lost 2 bases; unmatched junction nucleotides: 5. Germline V gives CDR1 ENHRY, CDR2 SYGVKD. The CDR3 length is 16 residues. CDR3 sequence: CAISSGTSGTYNEQFF. In nucleotides, the CDR3 is TGTGCCATCAGTTCCGGGACTAGCGGAACCTACAATGAGCAGTTCTTC.

The chain uses TRBV6-4 and TRBJ2-2, with 10 bases that match TRBD1. The CDR3 loop spans 15 amino acids. Per the germline V gene, CDR1 is MRHNA and CDR2 is SNTAGT. J gave up 5 bases and V 5 bases, and 5 bases lay outside the gene matches. Written as DNA, the CDR3 is TGTGCCAGCAGTTTGGGACAGGGGACGACCGGGGAGCTGTTTTTT. It is translated as CASSLGQGTTGELFF.

The rearrangement links TRBV7-2 to TRBJ2-3, with D unresolved. The germline V and J ends were trimmed by 4 bases and 1 base, with 15 bases remaining between them. Looked up from germline, CDR1 is SGHTA and CDR2 is FQGNSA. The length of the CDR3 is 16 residues. In DNA form, the CDR3 reads TGTGCCAGCAGCTCCGATGGTGCGAAGGGCACAGATACGCAGTATTTT. Encoded protein: CASSSDGAKGTDTQYF.

The CDR3 loop is CASSQTKNTEAFF. In DNA form, the CDR3 reads TGCGCCAGCAGCCAAACGAAGAACACTGAAGCTTTCTTT. This sequence joins TRBV4-1 and TRBJ1-1; D unclear. The length of the CDR3 is 13 residues. V lost 2 bases and J 1 base, leaving 5 bases between the germline ends. CDR1 is MGHRA and CDR2 is YSYEKL in the germline V gene.

The J gene is TRBJ2-3, the V gene TRBV9, with D unresolved. This CDR3 spans 15 amino acids. Germline loops: CDR1 SGDLS, CDR2 YYNGEE. V gave up 4 bases and J gave up 0 bases, with 12 bases separating them. The CDR3 spells CASSPDPGSTDTQYF. CDR3 sequence (DNA): TGTGCCAGCAGCCCTGATCCCGGGAGCACAGATACGCAGTATTTT.

The chain joins TRBV6-5 to TRBJ2-4; 8 nucleotides align to TRBD1. With 8 bases clipped from V and 6 bases from J, the junction kept 3 bases outside the gene matches. Germline loops: CDR1 MNHEY, CDR2 SVGAGI. The CDR3 length is 12 residues. The CDR3 sequence is CASFGQGNIQYF. CDR3 bases: TGTGCCAGCTTCGGACAGGGAAACATTCAGTACTTC.

The rearrangement uses TRBV6-5 and TRBJ1-5, with D maybe TRBD1 (5 bases). The V and J ends lost 3 bases and 6 bases respectively, with 12 bases between them. This CDR3 region has 14 residues. Germline values: CDR1 MNHEY, CDR2 SVGAGI. The CDR3 reads CASSYSLDIQPQHF. The CDR3 bases are TGTGCCAGCAGTTATTCTTTGGACATTCAGCCCCAGCATTTT.

The chain combines TRBV15 with TRBJ2-3, with 10 bases aligning to TRBD2. V shed 1 base and J 0 bases; nucleotides not matched to a gene: 4. Germline CDR1 reads LNHNV; CDR2 reads YYDKDF (reference sequence). The CDR3 totals 17 residues. Written as DNA, the CDR3 is TGTGCCACCAGCAGAGTCCGGACTAGCGGTAGCACAGATACGCAGTATTTT. It codes for CATSRVRTSGSTDTQYF.

The chain uses TRBV4-1 and TRBJ2-1; TRBD1 might be the D (5 bases). V was shortened by 0 bases and J by 1 base, with 22 bases between the two germline ends. Germline-derived CDR1 and CDR2 are MGHRA and YSYEKL. The CDR3 is 20 amino acids. CDR3 nucleotide sequence: TGCGCCAGCAGCCAAGAACGTCGAAGGGCAGGGTTGAATTCCTACAATGAGCAGTTCTTC. It encodes CASSQERRRAGLNSYNEQFF.

The chain combines TRBV11-2 with TRBJ2-2, with 9 bases aligning to TRBD2. This CDR3 is built from 15 residues. Germline V gives CDR1 SGHAT, CDR2 FQNNGV. V gave up 1 base and J gave up 7 bases; unmatched junction bases: 4. This CDR3 is CASSLAGTSYGELFF. CDR3 DNA: TGTGCCAGCAGCTTAGCGGGGACTAGCTACGGGGAGCTGTTTTTT. Full variable domain (remainder filled in from reference TRBV11-2 and TRBJ2-2): EAGVAQSPRYKIIEKRQSVAFWCNPISGHATLYWYQQILGQGPKLLIQFQNNGVVDDSQLPKDRFSAERLKGVDSTLKIQPAKLEDSAVYLCASSLAGTSYGELFFGEGSRLTVL.

V gene TRBV29-1 combines with J gene TRBJ2-3; tentative D call: TRBD2 (5 bases). V was cut by 8 bases and J by 2 bases, with 17 bases left in between. Per the germline V gene, CDR1 is SQVTM and CDR2 is ANQGSEA. The CDR3 length is 14 residues. CDR3 loop: CSIVREIYTDTQYF. The CDR3, as DNA: TGCAGCATAGTCCGGGAAATCTACACAGATACGCAGTATTTT.

V gene TRBV5-1 combines with J gene TRBJ1-1, with D uncertain. V lost 1 base to trimming and J lost 6 bases, with 16 bases between them. The V gene's germline CDR1 is SGHRS and CDR2 YFSETQ. This CDR3 is built from 15 residues. DNA of the CDR3: TGCGCCAGCAGCTTGCCGGGCCCCGATGGGGCTGAAGCTTTCTTT. It encodes CASSLPGPDGAEAFF.

The chain combines TRBV6-5 with TRBJ1-4, with D perhaps TRBD1 (5 bases). Germline CDR1 and CDR2: MNHEY and SVGAGI. V dropped 2 bases and J dropped 5 bases, with 9 bases sitting between them. CDR3 length equals 14 residues. CDR3 region: CASSYRGGNEKLFF. For the CDR3, the DNA is TGTGCCAGCAGTTACCGGGGGGGGAATGAAAAACTGTTTTTT.

V usage is TRBV11-2 and J usage is TRBJ1-5; TRBD1 aligns across 7 bases. Trimming cost V 4 bases and J 2 bases; bases outside gene matches: 8. Looked up from germline, CDR1 is SGHAT and CDR2 is FQNNGV. CDR3 size: 16 residues. CDR3 nucleotides: TGTGCCAGCAGCTCGACAGGGAGTTGGCGCAATCAGCCCCAGCATTTT. Amino acid sequence: CASSSTGSWRNQPQHF.